This paragraph covers one T cell receptor (beta chain) sequence. This CDR3 contains 18 residues. In germline, CDR1 is SGDLS, CDR2 YYNGEE. V lost 3 bases, J lost 5 bases, and 17 bases stayed unmatched. These data come from a study of shared T cell receptors in the human thymus. Generated by immunoSEQ multiplex PCR, the TCRdb table keeps only in-frame clones and is missing some. The sample lists more than 550,000 clones, about 89% occurring once. In addition, the sample was reused for a study of human thymus T cells.

This TCR derives from a boy under two years old with a congenital heart defect. The gene calls are TRBV9 and TRBJ2-1; 7 bases map to TRBD2. Sequenced material: thymocytes. This CDR3 is CASSEAILAGATHNEQFF. In DNA, the CDR3 is TGTGCCAGCAGCGAAGCTATACTCGCGGGAGCCACACACAATGAGCAGTTCTTC.